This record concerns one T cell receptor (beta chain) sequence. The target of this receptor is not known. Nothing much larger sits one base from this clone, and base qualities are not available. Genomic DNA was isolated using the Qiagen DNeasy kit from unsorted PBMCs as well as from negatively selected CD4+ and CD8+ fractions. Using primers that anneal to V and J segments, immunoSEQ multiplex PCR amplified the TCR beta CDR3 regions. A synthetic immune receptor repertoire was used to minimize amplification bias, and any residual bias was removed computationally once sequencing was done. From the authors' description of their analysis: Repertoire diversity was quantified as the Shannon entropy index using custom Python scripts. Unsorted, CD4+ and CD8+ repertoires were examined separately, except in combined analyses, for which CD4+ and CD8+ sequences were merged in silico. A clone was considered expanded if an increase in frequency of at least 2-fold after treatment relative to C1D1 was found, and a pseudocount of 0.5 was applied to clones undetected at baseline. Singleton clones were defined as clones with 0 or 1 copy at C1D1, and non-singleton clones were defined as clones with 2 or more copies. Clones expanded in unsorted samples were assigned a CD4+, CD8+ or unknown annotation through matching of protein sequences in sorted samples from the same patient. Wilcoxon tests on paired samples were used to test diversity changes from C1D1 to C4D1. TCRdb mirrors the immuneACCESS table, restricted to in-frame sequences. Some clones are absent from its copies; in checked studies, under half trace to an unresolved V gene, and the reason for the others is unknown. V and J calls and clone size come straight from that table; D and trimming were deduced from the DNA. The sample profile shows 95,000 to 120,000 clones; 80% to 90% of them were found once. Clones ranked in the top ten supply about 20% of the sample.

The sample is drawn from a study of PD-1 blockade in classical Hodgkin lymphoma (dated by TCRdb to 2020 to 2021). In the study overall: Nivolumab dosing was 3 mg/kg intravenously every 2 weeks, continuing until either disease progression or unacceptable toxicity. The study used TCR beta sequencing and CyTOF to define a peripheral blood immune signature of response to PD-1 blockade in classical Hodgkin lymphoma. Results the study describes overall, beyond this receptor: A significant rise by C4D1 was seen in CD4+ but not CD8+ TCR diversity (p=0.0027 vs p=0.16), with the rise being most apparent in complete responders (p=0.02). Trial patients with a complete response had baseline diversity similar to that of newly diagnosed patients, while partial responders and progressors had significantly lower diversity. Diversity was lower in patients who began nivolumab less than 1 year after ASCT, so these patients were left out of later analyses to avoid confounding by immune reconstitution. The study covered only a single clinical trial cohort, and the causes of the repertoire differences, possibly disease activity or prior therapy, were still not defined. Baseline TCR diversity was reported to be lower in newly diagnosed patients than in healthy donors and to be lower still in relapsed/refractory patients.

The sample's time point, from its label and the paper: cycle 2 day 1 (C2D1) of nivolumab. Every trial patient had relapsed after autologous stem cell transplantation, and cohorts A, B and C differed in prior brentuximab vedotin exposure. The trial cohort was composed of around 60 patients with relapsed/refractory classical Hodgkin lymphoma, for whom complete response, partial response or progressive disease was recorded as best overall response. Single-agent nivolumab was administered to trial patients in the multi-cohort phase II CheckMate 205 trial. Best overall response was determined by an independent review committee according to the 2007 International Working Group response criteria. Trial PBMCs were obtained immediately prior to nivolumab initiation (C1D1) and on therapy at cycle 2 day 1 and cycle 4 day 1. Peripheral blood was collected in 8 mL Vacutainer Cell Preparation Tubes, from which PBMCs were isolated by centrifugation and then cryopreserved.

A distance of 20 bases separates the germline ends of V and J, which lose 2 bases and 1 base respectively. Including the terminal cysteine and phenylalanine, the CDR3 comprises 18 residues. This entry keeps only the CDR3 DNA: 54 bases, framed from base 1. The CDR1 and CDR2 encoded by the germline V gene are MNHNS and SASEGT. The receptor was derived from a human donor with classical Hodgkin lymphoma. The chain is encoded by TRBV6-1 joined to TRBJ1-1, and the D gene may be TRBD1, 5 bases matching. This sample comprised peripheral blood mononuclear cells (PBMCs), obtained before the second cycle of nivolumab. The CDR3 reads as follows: CASSELYRGLSENTEAFF. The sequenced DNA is TGTGCCAGCAGTGAATTGTATCGGGGCCTAAGCGAGAACACTGAAGCTTTCTTT.